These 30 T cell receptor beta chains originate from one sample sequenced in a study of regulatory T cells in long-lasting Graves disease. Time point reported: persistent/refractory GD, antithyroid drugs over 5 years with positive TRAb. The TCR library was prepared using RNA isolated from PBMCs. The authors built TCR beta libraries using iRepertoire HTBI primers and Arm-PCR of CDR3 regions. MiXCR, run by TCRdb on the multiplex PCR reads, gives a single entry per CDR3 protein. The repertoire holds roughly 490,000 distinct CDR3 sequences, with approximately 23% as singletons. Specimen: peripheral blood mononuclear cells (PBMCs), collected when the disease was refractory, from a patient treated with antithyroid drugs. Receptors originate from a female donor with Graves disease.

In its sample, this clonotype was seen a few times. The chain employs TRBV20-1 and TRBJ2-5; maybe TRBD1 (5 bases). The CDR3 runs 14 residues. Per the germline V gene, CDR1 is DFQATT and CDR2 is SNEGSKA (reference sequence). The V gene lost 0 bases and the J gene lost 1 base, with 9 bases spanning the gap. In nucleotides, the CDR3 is TGCAGTGCTAGAGAGTTTCAGGGCCAAGAGACCCAGTACTTC. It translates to CSAREFQGQETQYF.

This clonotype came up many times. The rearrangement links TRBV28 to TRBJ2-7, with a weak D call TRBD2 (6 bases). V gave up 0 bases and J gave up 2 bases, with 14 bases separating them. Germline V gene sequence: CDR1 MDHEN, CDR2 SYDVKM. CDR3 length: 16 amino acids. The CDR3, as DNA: TGTGCCAGCAGTTTATGGGGGGGTAGCGATACCTACGAGCAGTACTTC. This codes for CASSLWGGSDTYEQYF.

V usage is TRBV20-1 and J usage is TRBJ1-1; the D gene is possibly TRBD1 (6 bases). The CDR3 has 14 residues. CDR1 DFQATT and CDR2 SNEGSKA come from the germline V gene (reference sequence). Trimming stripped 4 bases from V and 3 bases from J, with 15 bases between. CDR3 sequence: CSAMGQGRDTEAFF. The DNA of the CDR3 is TGCAGTGCTATGGGTCAGGGGCGGGACACTGAAGCTTTCTTT.

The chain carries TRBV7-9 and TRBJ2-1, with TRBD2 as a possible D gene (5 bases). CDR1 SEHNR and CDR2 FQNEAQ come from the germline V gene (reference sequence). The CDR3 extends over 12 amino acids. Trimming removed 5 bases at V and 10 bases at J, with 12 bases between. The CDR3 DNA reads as TGTGCCAGCAGCATACAACTAGTGGAGCAGTTCTTC. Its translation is CASSIQLVEQFF.

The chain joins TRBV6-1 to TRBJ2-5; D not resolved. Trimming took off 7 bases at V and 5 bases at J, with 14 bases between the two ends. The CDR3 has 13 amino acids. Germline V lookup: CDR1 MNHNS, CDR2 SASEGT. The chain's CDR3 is CASTPAARETQYF. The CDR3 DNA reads TGTGCCAGCACCCCCGCCGCCAGGGAGACCCAGTACTTC.

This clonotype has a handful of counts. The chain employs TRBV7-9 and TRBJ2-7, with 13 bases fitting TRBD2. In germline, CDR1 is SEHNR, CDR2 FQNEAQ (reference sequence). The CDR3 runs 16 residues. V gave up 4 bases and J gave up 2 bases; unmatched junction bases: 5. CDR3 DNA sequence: TGTGCCAGCAGCTATATCGGACTAGCGGGGGCCTACGAGCAGTACTTC. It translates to CASSYIGLAGAYEQYF.

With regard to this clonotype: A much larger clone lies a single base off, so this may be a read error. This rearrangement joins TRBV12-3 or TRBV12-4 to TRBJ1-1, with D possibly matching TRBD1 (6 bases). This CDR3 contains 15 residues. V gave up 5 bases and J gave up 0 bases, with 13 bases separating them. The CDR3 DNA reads TGTGCCAGCAGTCACCACAGGGACCTGAACACTGAAGCTTTCTTT. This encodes CASSHHRDLNTEAFF.

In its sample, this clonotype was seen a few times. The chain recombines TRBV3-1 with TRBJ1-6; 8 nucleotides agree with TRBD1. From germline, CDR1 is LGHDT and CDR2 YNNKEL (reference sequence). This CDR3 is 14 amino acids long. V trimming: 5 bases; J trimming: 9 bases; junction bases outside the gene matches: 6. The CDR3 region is CASSNRDRTSPLHF. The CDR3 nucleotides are TGTGCCAGCAGCAACCGGGACAGGACTTCACCCCTCCACTTT.

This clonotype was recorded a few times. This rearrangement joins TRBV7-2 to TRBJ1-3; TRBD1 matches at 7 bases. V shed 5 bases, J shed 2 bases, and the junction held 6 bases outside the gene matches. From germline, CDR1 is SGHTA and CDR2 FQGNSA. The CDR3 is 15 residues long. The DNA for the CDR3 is TGTGCCAGCAGCCCCGGGCAGGGGGCTGGAAACACCATATATTTT. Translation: CASSPGQGAGNTIYF.

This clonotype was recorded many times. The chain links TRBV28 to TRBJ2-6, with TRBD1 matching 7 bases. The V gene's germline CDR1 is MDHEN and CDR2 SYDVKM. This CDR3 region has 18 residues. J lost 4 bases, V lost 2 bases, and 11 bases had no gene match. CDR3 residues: CASSLEGYRGAGANVLTF. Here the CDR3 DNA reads TGTGCCAGCAGTTTAGAAGGTTACAGGGGTGCAGGGGCCAACGTCCTGACTTTC.

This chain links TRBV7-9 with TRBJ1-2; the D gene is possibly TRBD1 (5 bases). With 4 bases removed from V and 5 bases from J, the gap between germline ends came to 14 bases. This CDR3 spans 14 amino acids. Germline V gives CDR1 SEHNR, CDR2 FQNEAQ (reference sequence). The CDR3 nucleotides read TGTGCCAGCAGCTCCAATGAAAGGGGATATGGCTACACCTTC. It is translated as CASSSNERGYGYTF.

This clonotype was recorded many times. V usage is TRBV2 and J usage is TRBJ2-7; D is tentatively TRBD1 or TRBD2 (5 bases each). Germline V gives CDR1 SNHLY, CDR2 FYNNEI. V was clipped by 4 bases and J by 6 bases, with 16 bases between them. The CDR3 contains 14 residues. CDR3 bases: TGTGCCAGCAGTGGGCGCCGGGGCCGGGGCGAGCAGTACTTC. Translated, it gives CASSGRRGRGEQYF.

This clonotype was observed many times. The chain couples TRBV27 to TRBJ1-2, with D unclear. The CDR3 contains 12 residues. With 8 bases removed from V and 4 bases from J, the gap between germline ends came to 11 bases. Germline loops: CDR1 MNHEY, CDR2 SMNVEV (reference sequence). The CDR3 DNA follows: TGTGCCAGCGGCGATTTACTCTATGGCTACACCTTC. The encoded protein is CASGDLLYGYTF.

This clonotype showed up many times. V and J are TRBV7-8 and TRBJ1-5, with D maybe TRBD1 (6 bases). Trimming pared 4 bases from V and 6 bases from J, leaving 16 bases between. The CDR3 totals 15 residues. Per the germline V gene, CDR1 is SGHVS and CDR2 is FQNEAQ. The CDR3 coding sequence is TGTGCCAGCAGCTCTGGAACAGGGCGAGGTCAGCCCCAGCATTTT. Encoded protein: CASSSGTGRGQPQHF.

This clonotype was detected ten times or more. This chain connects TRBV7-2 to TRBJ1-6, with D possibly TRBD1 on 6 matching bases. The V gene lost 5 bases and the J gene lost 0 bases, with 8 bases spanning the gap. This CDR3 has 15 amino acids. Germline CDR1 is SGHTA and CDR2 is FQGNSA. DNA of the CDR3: TGTGCCAGCAGCACGGACAGCTCCTATAATTCACCCCTCCACTTT. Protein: CASSTDSSYNSPLHF.

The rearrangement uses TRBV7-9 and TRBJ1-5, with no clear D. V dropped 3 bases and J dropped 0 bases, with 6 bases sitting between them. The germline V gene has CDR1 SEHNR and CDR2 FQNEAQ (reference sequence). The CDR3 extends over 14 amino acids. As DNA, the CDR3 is TGTGCCAGCAGCTTCGTCAATAGCAATCAGCCCCAGCATTTT. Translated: CASSFVNSNQPQHF.

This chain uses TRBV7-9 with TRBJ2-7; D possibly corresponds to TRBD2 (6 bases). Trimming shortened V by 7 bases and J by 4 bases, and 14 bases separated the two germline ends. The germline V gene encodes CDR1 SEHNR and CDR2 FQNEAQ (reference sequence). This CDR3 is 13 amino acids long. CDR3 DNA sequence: TGTGCCAGCAACCCGGGCCGGGGGTACGAGCAGTACTTC. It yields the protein CASNPGRGYEQYF. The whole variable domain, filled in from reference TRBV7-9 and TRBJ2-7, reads DTGVSQNPRHKITKRGQNVTFRCDPISEHNRLYWYRQTLGQGPEFLTYFQNEAQLEKSRLLSDRFSAERPKGSFSTLEIQRTEQGDSAMYLCASNPGRGYEQYFGPGTRLTVT.

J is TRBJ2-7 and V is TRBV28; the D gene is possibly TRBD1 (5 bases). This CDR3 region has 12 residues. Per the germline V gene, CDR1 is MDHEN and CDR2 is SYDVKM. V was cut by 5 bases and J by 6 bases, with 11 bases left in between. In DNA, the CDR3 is TGTGCCAGCAGTGAAAGGGGTTTCGAGCAGTACTTC. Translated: CASSERGFEQYF.

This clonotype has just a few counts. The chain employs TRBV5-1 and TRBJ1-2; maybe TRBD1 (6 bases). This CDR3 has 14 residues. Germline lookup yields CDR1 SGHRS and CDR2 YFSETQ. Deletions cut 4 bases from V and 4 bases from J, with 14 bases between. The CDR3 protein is CASSLRTESYGYTF. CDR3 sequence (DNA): TGCGCCAGCAGCCTAAGGACAGAGAGCTATGGCTACACCTTC.

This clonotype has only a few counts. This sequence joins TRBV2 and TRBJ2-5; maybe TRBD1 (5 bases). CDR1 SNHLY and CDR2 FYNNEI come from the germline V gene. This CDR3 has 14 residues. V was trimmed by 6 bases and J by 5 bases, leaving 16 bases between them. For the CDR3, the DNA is TGTGCCAGCAGCACAGACGACAGTTGGGAGACCCAGTACTTC. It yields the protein CASSTDDSWETQYF.

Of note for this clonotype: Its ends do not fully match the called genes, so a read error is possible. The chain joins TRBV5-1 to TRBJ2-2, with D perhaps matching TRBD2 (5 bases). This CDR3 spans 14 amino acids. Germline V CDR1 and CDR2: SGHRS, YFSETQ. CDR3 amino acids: CARPIRGSTGELFF. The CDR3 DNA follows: TGCGCCAGACCTATTCGGGGTAGCACCGGGGAGCTTTTTTTT.

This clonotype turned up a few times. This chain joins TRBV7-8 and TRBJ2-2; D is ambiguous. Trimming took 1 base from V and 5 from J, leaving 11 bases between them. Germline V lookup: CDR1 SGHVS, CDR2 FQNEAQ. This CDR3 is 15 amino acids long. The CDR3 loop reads CASSLVLGETGELFF. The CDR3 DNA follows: TGTGCCAGCAGCTTAGTTCTTGGGGAAACCGGGGAGCTGTTTTTT.

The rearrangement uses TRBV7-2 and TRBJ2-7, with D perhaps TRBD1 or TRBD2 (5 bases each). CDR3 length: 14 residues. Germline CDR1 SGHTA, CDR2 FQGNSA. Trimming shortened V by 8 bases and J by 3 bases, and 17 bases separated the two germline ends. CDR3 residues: CASAPSPGSYEQYF. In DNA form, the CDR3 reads TGTGCCAGCGCCCCTTCCCCAGGGAGCTACGAGCAGTACTTC.

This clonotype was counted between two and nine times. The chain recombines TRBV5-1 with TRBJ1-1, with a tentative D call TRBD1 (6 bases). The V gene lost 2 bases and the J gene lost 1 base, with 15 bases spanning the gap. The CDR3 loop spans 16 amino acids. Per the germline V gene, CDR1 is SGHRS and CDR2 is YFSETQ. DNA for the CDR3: TGCGCCAGCAGCTTATTCCAGGGGCCACCGAACACTGAAGCTTTCTTT. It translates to CASSLFQGPPNTEAFF.

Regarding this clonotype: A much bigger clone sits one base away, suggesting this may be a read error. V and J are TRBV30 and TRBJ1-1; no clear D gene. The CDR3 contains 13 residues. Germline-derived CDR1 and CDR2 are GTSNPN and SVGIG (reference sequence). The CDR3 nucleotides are TGTGCCCGGAGCCCTGCCCCCGGGACTGAAGCTTTCTTT. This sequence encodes CARSPAPGTEAFF.

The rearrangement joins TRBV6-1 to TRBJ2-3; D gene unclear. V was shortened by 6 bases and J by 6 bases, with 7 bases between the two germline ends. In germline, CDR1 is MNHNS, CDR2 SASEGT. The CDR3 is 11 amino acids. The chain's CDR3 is CASRTEDTQYF. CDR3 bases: TGTGCCAGCAGGACTGAGGATACGCAGTATTTT.

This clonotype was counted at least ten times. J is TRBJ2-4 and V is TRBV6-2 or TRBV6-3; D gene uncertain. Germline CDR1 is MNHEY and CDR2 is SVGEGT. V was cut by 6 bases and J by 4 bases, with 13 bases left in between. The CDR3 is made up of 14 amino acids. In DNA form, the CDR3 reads TGTGCCAGCAGCCACCCGAGCGAGAAAAACATTCAGTACTTC. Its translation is CASSHPSEKNIQYF.

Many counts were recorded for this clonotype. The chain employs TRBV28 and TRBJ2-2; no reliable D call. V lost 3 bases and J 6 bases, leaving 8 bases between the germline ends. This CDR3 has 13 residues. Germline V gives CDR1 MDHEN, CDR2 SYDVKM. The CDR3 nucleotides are TGTGCCAGCAGTTTCAGCGCCGCCGGGGAGCTGTTTTTT. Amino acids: CASSFSAAGELFF.

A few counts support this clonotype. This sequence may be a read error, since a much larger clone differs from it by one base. The CDR3 reads CASSGGGARDQPRHF. The CDR3 coding sequence is TGTGCCAGCAGTGGTGGTGGGGCACGGGATCAGCCCCGGCATTTT. The V gene is TRBV2, the J gene TRBJ1-5, with D tentatively TRBD1 (5 bases). CDR1 and CDR2 from the germline V gene are SNHLY and FYNNEI. The CDR3 consists of 15 residues.

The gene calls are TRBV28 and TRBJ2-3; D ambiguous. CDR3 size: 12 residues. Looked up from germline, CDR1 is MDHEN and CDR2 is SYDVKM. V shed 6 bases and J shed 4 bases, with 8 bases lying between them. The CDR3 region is CASSHSPDTQYF. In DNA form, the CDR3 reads TGTGCCAGCAGCCACAGTCCAGATACGCAGTATTTT.